The TCR beta chain under discussion was sequenced for a study of blood T cell repertoires in COVID-19. The CDR3 spans 16 residues. As handled by the study authors: Amplifying reference gene primers gave estimates of nucleated cell counts. Libraries were prepared by immunoSEQ multiplex PCR; TCRdb keeps only in-frame clonotypes and omits some of them. V and J calls plus clone size are reproduced from that table; the DNA served to infer D and trimming. The table has 240,000 or so clones, 86% seen once; the top ten hold about 12%. Specimen: peripheral blood. The chain joins TRBV12-2 to TRBJ1-2; the listed D gene, TRBD1, was not tested against the DNA. TRBV12-2 is labeled a pseudogene. This receptor was taken from an elderly man with acute or convalescent COVID-19. CDR3 sequence (DNA): TGTGCAAGTCGCTTAGAGCCCCCGGGTTTGGACAATGGCTACACCTTC. Protein sequence: CASRLEPPGLDNGYTF.